Presented here are 27 T cell receptor beta chains from one specimen sequenced in a study of Ad26.COV2.S vaccination and SARS-CoV-2 variants. Indicated treatment: some 20 received Ad26.COV2.S at low or high dose, single or two shots; five or six received placebo; per-sample allocation not given. Sampling was done on day 63 after the first vaccine or placebo injection. Some clones are missing from TCRdb's copy, which holds only in-frame ones; the method was immunoSEQ multiplex PCR. There are around 300,000 clones in the sample; about 89% occur only once, and around 5.3% lies in the top ten. Here the sequenced sample was peripheral blood, taken in a trial of Ad26.COV2.S vaccine versus placebo. The receptors derive from a person aged 18-60 years who received the Ad26.COV2.S COVID-19 vaccine or a placebo.

This chain connects TRBV6-6 to TRBJ2-1; 13 bases are shared with TRBD2. The germline gives CDR1 MNHNY, CDR2 SVGAGI (reference sequence). V trimming: 2 bases; J trimming: 6 bases; junction bases outside the gene matches: 4. The CDR3 extends over 16 amino acids. The CDR3 here is CASSYEGLAGINEQFF. The CDR3 bases are TGTGCCAGCAGTTACGAGGGACTAGCGGGGATCAATGAGCAGTTCTTC.

V gene TRBV2 combines with J gene TRBJ2-3; D might be TRBD2 (5 bases). There are 15 residues in the CDR3. Germline-derived CDR1 and CDR2 are SNHLY and FYNNEI. V was pared by 6 bases and J by 4 bases, with 17 bases between. The CDR3 DNA follows: TGTGCCAGCAGACGGGATCCCTGGAATCCAGATACGCAGTATTTT. This sequence encodes CASRRDPWNPDTQYF.

Regarding this clone: A much bigger clone sits one base away, suggesting this may be a read error. CDR3 DNA sequence: TGTGTCACCAGTGATTTAATGTTCGGGGGGCGAGAGACCCAGTACTTC. Protein sequence: CVTSDLMFGGRETQYF. The rearrangement uses TRBV24-1 and TRBJ2-5; TRBD2 is a possible D gene (7 bases). Germline CDR1 KGHDR, CDR2 SFDVKD. The CDR3 covers 16 residues.

This clone was detected many times. This rearrangement joins TRBV24-1 to TRBJ1-1; perhaps TRBD1 as D (5 bases). V gave up 2 bases and J gave up 1 base, with 7 bases separating them. The CDR3 is made up of 14 amino acids. The germline CDR1 and CDR2 sequences are KGHDR and SFDVKD. Written as DNA, the CDR3 is TGTGCCACCAGTGATTCTAGGGGGAACACTGAAGCTTTCTTT. Protein: CATSDSRGNTEAFF.

The V and J genes are TRBV4-3 and TRBJ2-5; D remains unclear. The germline gives CDR1 LGHNA, CDR2 YSLEER. This CDR3 has 15 amino acids. The V and J ends lost 0 bases and 4 bases respectively, with 12 bases between them. The CDR3 nucleotides read TGCGCCAGCAGCCAAGATTACGAGGAAGTAGAGACCCAGTACTTC. It is translated as CASSQDYEEVETQYF.

Only one count was recorded for this clone. The J gene is TRBJ1-5, the V gene TRBV6-6; no clear D gene. V lost 6 bases to trimming and J lost 4 bases, with 10 bases between them. The CDR3 contains 13 residues. CDR1 and CDR2 from the germline V gene are MNHNY and SVGAGI (reference sequence). The CDR3 spells CASSQTLNQPQHF. The CDR3 DNA reads TGTGCCAGCAGCCAAACCCTGAATCAGCCCCAGCATTTT.

V usage is TRBV28 and J usage is TRBJ1-2; the match to TRBD1 covers 9 bases. The CDR3 extends over 15 amino acids. CDR1 and CDR2 (germline): MDHEN, SYDVKM. The ends lost 7 bases at V and 8 bases at J; junction bases unmatched: 14. The CDR3 loop reads CASTRGGTGMSGYTF. CDR3 DNA: TGTGCCAGCACCCGGGGTGGGACAGGGATGTCGGGCTACACCTTC.

The rearrangement uses TRBV27 and TRBJ2-5, with a weak D call TRBD1 (6 bases). Trimming pared 0 bases from V and 2 bases from J, leaving 16 bases between. The CDR3 is 17 amino acids. The germline V gene encodes CDR1 MNHEY and CDR2 SMNVEV (reference sequence). The CDR3 bases are TGTGCCAGCAGTTTATCCCGACAGGCGAACAAACAAGAGACCCAGTACTTC. Translation: CASSLSRQANKQETQYF.

This chain uses TRBV28 with TRBJ2-3; 10 bases agree with TRBD2. This CDR3 contains 18 residues. Germline assignment: CDR1 MDHEN and CDR2 SYDVKM. J lost 5 bases, V lost 5 bases, and 16 bases had no gene match. For the CDR3, the DNA is TGTGCCAGCAGTCCCCCCCTTTTAGCGGGAGGTCATGTAGATACGCAGTATTTT. This encodes CASSPPLLAGGHVDTQYF.

Regarding this clone: Within the sample, other DNA sequences also encode this same CDR3. The chain employs TRBV15 and TRBJ1-2; tentative D call: TRBD1 (5 bases). In germline, CDR1 is LNHNV, CDR2 YYDKDF (reference sequence). The V and J ends lost 0 bases and 4 bases respectively, with 9 bases between them. The CDR3 is made up of 14 amino acids. CDR3 coding DNA: TGTGCCACCAGCAGAGATCGGGGGGGCTATGGCTACACCTTC. It specifies CATSRDRGGYGYTF.

The chain is built from TRBV10-1 and TRBJ2-7; the D gene is possibly TRBD2 (6 bases). Germline loops: CDR1 WNHNN, CDR2 SYGVQD (reference sequence). The CDR3 extends over 13 amino acids. Trimming shortened V by 3 bases and J by 6 bases, and 12 bases separated the two germline ends. The CDR3, as DNA: TGCGCCAGCAGTGACGGGGGAGAAGGCGAGCAGTACTTC. It yields the protein CASSDGGEGEQYF.

This chain joins TRBV19 and TRBJ1-1; D remains ambiguous. Looked up from germline, CDR1 is LNHDA and CDR2 is SQIVND (reference sequence). V was pared by 5 bases and J by 1 base, with 8 bases between. There are 13 residues in the CDR3. CDR3 nucleotide sequence: TGTGCCAGTAGTCGGTTGGGGAACACTGAAGCTTTCTTT. It encodes CASSRLGNTEAFF.

The table lists this clone with a few counts. Other DNA sequences in the sample encode the same CDR3. The chain couples TRBV19 to TRBJ2-7, with D unresolved. CDR1 is LNHDA and CDR2 is SQIVND in the germline V gene (reference sequence). The V and J ends lost 3 bases and 4 bases respectively, with 4 bases between them. This CDR3 is built from 11 residues. The CDR3 bases are TGTGCCAGTAGTATTGGGTACGAGCAGTACTTC. Protein: CASSIGYEQYF.

The V and J genes are TRBV5-5 and TRBJ1-6; D not resolved. The germline gives CDR1 SGHKS, CDR2 YYEKEE (reference sequence). The CDR3 loop spans 15 amino acids. V lost 0 bases to trimming and J lost 7 bases, with 11 bases between them. The DNA for the CDR3 is TGTGCCAGCAGCTTGGTCTGGACCCAGAATTCACCCCTCCACTTT. Translation gives CASSLVWTQNSPLHF.

The J gene is TRBJ2-5, the V gene TRBV2; 7 bases are shared with TRBD1. The V and J ends lost 7 bases and 7 bases, in that order; junction bases with no gene match: 3. CDR1 is SNHLY and CDR2 is FYNNEI in the germline V gene. This CDR3 is built from 11 residues. The CDR3 spells CASNYRGTQYF. The CDR3 DNA reads as TGTGCCAGCAACTACAGGGGGACCCAGTACTTC.

The chain couples TRBV2 to TRBJ1-5; D gene ambiguous. The ends were cut back, 8 bases at V and 4 bases at J, with 9 bases in the middle. This CDR3 spans 12 amino acids. CDR1 SNHLY and CDR2 FYNNEI come from the germline V gene. CDR3 sequence reads: CASGWGNQPQHF. CDR3 coding DNA: TGTGCCAGCGGATGGGGTAATCAGCCCCAGCATTTT.

The chain links TRBV19 to TRBJ1-4, with TRBD1 as a possible D gene (6 bases). Germline V gives CDR1 LNHDA, CDR2 SQIVND (reference sequence). V shed 9 bases and J shed 5 bases, with 13 bases lying between them. The CDR3 totals 13 residues. Here the CDR3 reads CASRTVSNEKLFF. In DNA form, the CDR3 reads TGTGCCAGCCGGACAGTATCAAATGAAAAACTGTTTTTT. The whole variable domain, filled in from reference TRBV19 and TRBJ1-4, reads DGGITQSPKYLFRKEGQNVTLSCEQNLNHDAMYWYRQDPGQGLRLIYYSQIVNDFQKGDIAEGYSVSREKKESFPLTVTSAQKNPTAFYLCASRTVSNEKLFFGSGTQLSVL.

In nucleotides, the CDR3 is TGCGCCAGCAGCCAAGAGGGTCACAGGGGTTACGAGCAGTACTTC. It encodes CASSQEGHRGYEQYF. V is TRBV4-3 and J is TRBJ2-7, with 7 bases fitting TRBD1. Germline CDR1 and CDR2: LGHNA and YSLEER. The CDR3 length is 15 residues. The V segment lost 0 bases and the J segment 4 bases; nucleotides outside the gene matches: 6.

This CDR3 is CSASQGAVSYEQYF. The CDR3 region has the DNA TGCAGTGCTAGTCAGGGGGCCGTCTCCTACGAGCAGTACTTC. This chain uses TRBV20-1 with TRBJ2-7; TRBD1 aligns across 8 bases. The germline V gene encodes CDR1 DFQATT and CDR2 SNEGSKA (reference sequence). Unmatched junction bases numbered 4, after V lost 3 bases and J lost 0 bases. The CDR3 is made up of 14 amino acids.

The rearrangement links TRBV27 to TRBJ2-3; 9 bases fit TRBD1. The CDR3 has 19 residues. Germline CDR1 and CDR2: MNHEY and SMNVEV (reference sequence). Unmatched junction bases numbered 17, after V lost 5 bases and J lost 2 bases. The CDR3 region is CASSARQGDLLSSTDTQYF. DNA for the CDR3: TGTGCCAGCAGTGCTCGACAGGGGGACCTTTTATCCTCCACAGATACGCAGTATTTT.

This clone was observed once. The chain links TRBV25-1 to TRBJ1-1; possibly TRBD1 for D (5 bases). The CDR3 has 15 amino acids. Trimming shortened V by 1 base and J by 4 bases, and 13 bases separated the two germline ends. Per germline, CDR1 MGHDK and CDR2 SYGVNS. CDR3: CASSELGGSSTEAFF. CDR3 nucleotides: TGTGCCAGCAGTGAATTGGGGGGGTCGAGCACTGAAGCTTTCTTT.

The chain is built from TRBV2 and TRBJ1-1; 11 bases line up with TRBD1. The CDR3 is made up of 14 amino acids. J lost 6 bases, V lost 8 bases, and 8 bases had no gene match. Germline loops: CDR1 SNHLY, CDR2 FYNNEI. CDR3 residues: CASLRDRGKAEAFF. The CDR3 DNA reads as TGTGCCAGCCTGAGGGACAGGGGGAAAGCTGAAGCTTTCTTT.

The chain's CDR3 is CASSESSGGPSNEQFF. CDR3 DNA sequence: TGTGCCAGCAGTGAAAGTAGCGGGGGGCCCTCCAATGAGCAGTTCTTC. This chain uses TRBV6-1 with TRBJ2-1; TRBD2 matches 10 bases. V shed 2 bases, J shed 6 bases, and the junction held 7 bases outside the gene matches. CDR3 length: 16 residues. Germline assignment: CDR1 MNHNS and CDR2 SASEGT.

The rearrangement uses TRBV5-8 and TRBJ1-5; tentative D call: TRBD1 (5 bases). The germline V gene encodes CDR1 SGHTS and CDR2 YDEGEE. Trimming took off 2 bases at V and 5 bases at J, with 23 bases between the two ends. The CDR3 extends over 18 amino acids. The CDR3 protein is CASSFQTVSISVDQPQHF. CDR3 bases: TGTGCCAGCAGCTTCCAGACAGTGTCGATATCCGTCGATCAGCCCCAGCATTTT.

The genes are TRBV7-2 and TRBJ1-2; possible D gene TRBD1, 5 bases. Trimming left V 7 bases short and J 2 bases short, with 17 bases between. Germline lookup yields CDR1 SGHTA and CDR2 FQGNSA. The CDR3 is 15 amino acids. This chain's CDR3 is CASNLGRGNNYGYTF. Written as DNA, the CDR3 is TGTGCCAGCAACTTGGGCCGGGGCAACAACTATGGCTACACCTTC.

Note on this clone: The same CDR3 also results from other DNA sequences found in this sample. V usage is TRBV5-1 and J usage is TRBJ2-5; D perhaps matches TRBD2 (6 bases). V was shortened by 0 bases and J by 5 bases, with 8 bases between the two germline ends. Germline V gene sequence: CDR1 SGHRS, CDR2 YFSETQ. The CDR3 is 13 residues long. This CDR3 is CASSLGREETQYF. DNA for the CDR3: TGCGCCAGCAGCTTGGGGAGGGAGGAGACCCAGTACTTC.

This chain connects TRBV5-1 to TRBJ1-2; the D gene is possibly TRBD1 (5 bases). The CDR3 length is 15 residues. CDR1 and CDR2 from the germline V gene are SGHRS and YFSETQ. The V and J ends lost 5 bases and 3 bases respectively, with 17 bases between them. The CDR3 reads CASRSLGGGDYGYTF. As DNA, the CDR3 is TGCGCCAGCAGAAGCCTGGGGGGAGGCGACTATGGCTACACCTTC. Filled out from reference TRBV5-1 and TRBJ1-2, the complete variable domain reads KAGVTQTPRYLIKTRGQQVTLSCSPISGHRSVSWYQQTPGQGLQFLFEYFSETQRNKGNFPGRFSGRQFSNSRSEMNVSTLELGDSALYLCASRSLGGGDYGYTFGSGTRLTVV.